A selection of T cell receptor beta chains follows, all from one sample in a study of a mutant IDH1 vaccine in newly diagnosed glioma. These receptors have no known antigen. Measured with immunoSEQ multiplex PCR; TCRdb has only the in-frame clones, and not every one. Of around 50,000 clones listed, about three quarters are singletons. This sample comprised PBMCs, obtained from a glioma patient whose treatment included an IDH1 peptide vaccine. These receptors came from a man aged 45-65 years with glioma. Each CDR3 is given with its conserved first and last residue. The D gene is left open where the match is weak. Size is stated for part of the rows, as once, few or many counts, or as a class when the clone is expanded.

d_call: NA
v_call: TRBV19
clone_size: NA
j_call: TRBJ2-5
cdr3_nt: TGTGCCAGTAGTAGGATGGCAGGGCGGCAAGAGACCCAGTACTTC
cdr3_aa: CASSRMAGRQETQYF

d_call: TRBD1
v_call: TRBV11-2
clone_size: few
j_call: TRBJ1-1
cdr3_nt: TGTGCCAGCAGCGCCCGGAAGGGACAGGGGCGGACTGAAGCTTTCTTT
cdr3_aa: CASSARKGQGRTEAFF

d_call: TRBD1
v_call: TRBV5-5
clone_size: NA
j_call: TRBJ2-7
cdr3_nt: TGTGCCAGCAGTTACCGGACAGGGCAAACCTACGAGCAGTACTTC
cdr3_aa: CASSYRTGQTYEQYF

d_call: TRBD1
v_call: TRBV5-1
clone_size: few
j_call: TRBJ2-1
cdr3_nt: TGCGCCAGCAGCTCCTACGGACAGGGGACTCGCAATGAGCAGTTCTTC
cdr3_aa: CASSSYGQGTRNEQFF

d_call: NA
v_call: TRBV10-1
clone_size: NA
j_call: TRBJ1-1
cdr3_nt: TGCGCCAGCAGTGGAGGCGGGATAACTGAAGCTTTCTTT
cdr3_aa: CASSGGGITEAFF

d_call: NA
v_call: TRBV5-1
clone_size: few
j_call: TRBJ2-7
cdr3_nt: TGCGCCAGCACCGGGCAGCCTTCCTACGAGCAGTACTTC
cdr3_aa: CASTGQPSYEQYF

d_call: TRBD1
v_call: TRBV30
clone_size: few
j_call: TRBJ2-2
cdr3_nt: TGTGCCTGGAGTGTAGGCCAGGGGGTCACCGGGGAGCTGTTTTTT
cdr3_aa: CAWSVGQGVTGELFF

d_call: TRBD1
v_call: TRBV15
clone_size: NA
j_call: TRBJ1-1
cdr3_nt: TGTGCCACCAGCAGACCCCCTGGGACAGGGAACACTGAAGCTTTCTTT
cdr3_aa: CATSRPPGTGNTEAFF

d_call: NA
v_call: TRBV5-4
clone_size: few
j_call: TRBJ1-4
cdr3_nt: TGTGCCAGCAGCTTTAGGGAAACTGAAAAACTGTTTTTT
cdr3_aa: CASSFRETEKLFF

d_call: NA
v_call: TRBV19
clone_size: few
j_call: TRBJ2-1
cdr3_nt: TGTGCCAGTAGTGGAGGGGGTCCCTACTACAATGAGCAGTTCTTC
cdr3_aa: CASSGGGPYYNEQFF

d_call: NA
v_call: TRBV19
clone_size: NA
j_call: TRBJ1-2
cdr3_nt: TGTGCCAGTAGTAATCCACAGGTCTATGGCTACACCTTC
cdr3_aa: CASSNPQVYGYTF

d_call: NA
v_call: TRBV27
clone_size: NA
j_call: TRBJ2-3
cdr3_nt: TGTGCCAGCAGTGACAAATTGGATACGCAGTATTTT
cdr3_aa: CASSDKLDTQYF

d_call: TRBD1
v_call: TRBV30
clone_size: NA
j_call: TRBJ2-1
cdr3_nt: TGTGCCTGGAGTCCCCCTCGGACAGGGGCGGGCCATGAGCAGTTCTTC
cdr3_aa: CAWSPPRTGAGHEQFF

d_call: NA
v_call: TRBV7-8
clone_size: NA
j_call: TRBJ1-2
cdr3_nt: TGTGCCAGCAGCCGGGGGCAGGGGAACTATGGCTACACCTTC
cdr3_aa: CASSRGQGNYGYTF

d_call: NA
v_call: TRBV6-5
clone_size: NA
j_call: TRBJ1-3
cdr3_nt: TGTGCCAGCAGTTACGGTCCGGGGAGCTCTGGAAACACCATATATTTT
cdr3_aa: CASSYGPGSSGNTIYF

d_call: NA
v_call: TRBV5-1
clone_size: NA
j_call: TRBJ2-7
cdr3_nt: TGCGCCAGCAGCTTAAGGACAGACCGAGGGGAGCAGTACTTC
cdr3_aa: CASSLRTDRGEQYF

d_call: NA
v_call: TRBV19
clone_size: NA
j_call: TRBJ1-5
cdr3_nt: TGTGCCAGTAGTATGCGGGGAGCAGCTAATCAGCCCCAGCATTTT
cdr3_aa: CASSMRGAANQPQHF

d_call: NA
v_call: TRBV15
clone_size: once
j_call: TRBJ1-1
cdr3_nt: TGTGCCACCAGCAGATCGGGATCTGAGAACACTGAAGCTTTCTTT
cdr3_aa: CATSRSGSENTEAFF

d_call: TRBD1
v_call: TRBV4-1
clone_size: NA
j_call: TRBJ1-2
cdr3_nt: TGCGCCAGCAGCCAAGATCCCGGACAGGGGAGCTATGGCTACACCTTC
cdr3_aa: CASSQDPGQGSYGYTF

d_call: NA
v_call: TRBV7-2
clone_size: NA
j_call: TRBJ1-1
cdr3_nt: TGTGCCAGCAGCTTAACCTACGGACCAAGAAGAGAGGCTTTCTTT
cdr3_aa: CASSLTYGPRREAFF

d_call: NA
v_call: TRBV27
clone_size: NA
j_call: TRBJ2-5
cdr3_nt: TGTGCCAGCAGTTTAGTCGCCCCGGGAGAGCAGTACTTC
cdr3_aa: CASSLVAPGEQYF

d_call: NA
v_call: TRBV29-1
clone_size: NA
j_call: TRBJ1-1
cdr3_nt: TGCAGCTCTTTGGACCTCGGGGGGACTGAAGCTTTCTTT
cdr3_aa: CSSLDLGGTEAFF

d_call: TRBD1
v_call: TRBV10-3
clone_size: NA
j_call: TRBJ2-7
cdr3_nt: TGTGCCATCAGTGGGGGACAGAGTTACGAGCAGTACTTC
cdr3_aa: CAISGGQSYEQYF

d_call: NA
v_call: TRBV4-3
clone_size: few
j_call: TRBJ2-2
cdr3_nt: TGCGCCAGCAGCCGCGGCGAAAACACCGGGGAGCTGTTTTTT
cdr3_aa: CASSRGENTGELFF

d_call: NA
v_call: TRBV7-9
clone_size: NA
j_call: TRBJ1-2
cdr3_nt: TGTGCCAGCAGCCGGATGGTCGCCCTTAATGGCTACACCTTC
cdr3_aa: CASSRMVALNGYTF

d_call: NA
v_call: TRBV18
clone_size: NA
j_call: TRBJ1-1
cdr3_nt: TGTGCCAGCTCAGGGTTCAACACTGAAGCTTTCTTT
cdr3_aa: CASSGFNTEAFF

d_call: NA
v_call: TRBV9
clone_size: NA
j_call: TRBJ1-3
cdr3_nt: TGTGCCAGCAGCCCACATTCCAGGACTAACGGGGCCATATATTTT
cdr3_aa: CASSPHSRTNGAIYF

d_call: NA
v_call: TRBV25-1
clone_size: few
j_call: TRBJ2-3
cdr3_nt: TGTGCCAGCAGTTCCCGGACAGATACGCAGTATTTT
cdr3_aa: CASSSRTDTQYF

d_call: TRBD1
v_call: TRBV5-1
clone_size: NA
j_call: TRBJ1-2
cdr3_nt: TGCGCCAGCAGCCCAAAGGTGGGACAGGGGGACTATGGCTACACCTTC
cdr3_aa: CASSPKVGQGDYGYTF

d_call: NA
v_call: TRBV6-1
clone_size: NA
j_call: TRBJ2-7
cdr3_nt: TGTGCCAGCAGGACCCAGACGGGGGCTACGTACGAGCAGTACTTC
cdr3_aa: CASRTQTGATYEQYF

d_call: TRBD1
v_call: TRBV5-1
clone_size: NA
j_call: TRBJ2-2
cdr3_nt: TGCGCCAGCAGCTTGAACAGGGGGCTTACGAACACCGGGGAGCTGTTTTTT
cdr3_aa: CASSLNRGLTNTGELFF

d_call: NA
v_call: TRBV6-5
clone_size: NA
j_call: TRBJ2-2
cdr3_nt: TGTGCCAGCAGTTACTTCAGCGGGCTGAACACCGGGGAGCTGTTTTTT
cdr3_aa: CASSYFSGLNTGELFF

d_call: NA
v_call: TRBV6-1
clone_size: NA
j_call: TRBJ1-5
cdr3_nt: TGTGCCAGCAGTGTAAGGGGCCAGAATCAGCCCCAGCATTTT
cdr3_aa: CASSVRGQNQPQHF

d_call: NA
v_call: TRBV25-1
clone_size: NA
j_call: TRBJ2-7
cdr3_nt: TGTGCCAGCAGTGAACGGGACGACCCCTACGAGCAGTACTTC
cdr3_aa: CASSERDDPYEQYF

d_call: NA
v_call: TRBV4-1
clone_size: medium-sized
j_call: TRBJ1-2
cdr3_nt: TGCGCCAGCAGCTATCTCGCAGGAAATCAGTCCTATGGCTACACCTTC
cdr3_aa: CASSYLAGNQSYGYTF

d_call: NA
v_call: TRBV2
clone_size: NA
j_call: TRBJ2-7
cdr3_nt: TGTGCCAGCCGGGACGCCTCCTACGAGCAGTACTTC
cdr3_aa: CASRDASYEQYF

d_call: NA
v_call: TRBV6-5
clone_size: NA
j_call: TRBJ1-2
cdr3_nt: TGTGCCAGCAGTTACTCGAGGGGGTTTGATGGCTACACCTTC
cdr3_aa: CASSYSRGFDGYTF

d_call: NA
v_call: TRBV6-5
clone_size: NA
j_call: TRBJ2-5
cdr3_nt: TGTGCCAGCAGACCCGCCGGGTCTCAAATGGAGACCCAGTACTTC
cdr3_aa: CASRPAGSQMETQYF

d_call: NA
v_call: TRBV29-1
clone_size: few
j_call: TRBJ1-2
cdr3_nt: TGCAGCGTTGCAGAGCGCGGCTATGGCTACACCTTC
cdr3_aa: CSVAERGYGYTF

d_call: TRBD1
v_call: TRBV5-1
clone_size: NA
j_call: TRBJ1-5
cdr3_nt: TGCGCCAGCAGCTTCTACCCCGGGACAGGGTATCAGCCCCAGCATTTT
cdr3_aa: CASSFYPGTGYQPQHF

d_call: NA
v_call: TRBV2
clone_size: NA
j_call: TRBJ1-2
cdr3_nt: TGTGCCAGCAGTGTTTCGGACAGCTCTAACTATGGCTACACCTTC
cdr3_aa: CASSVSDSSNYGYTF

d_call: TRBD1
v_call: TRBV27
clone_size: medium-sized
j_call: TRBJ2-7
cdr3_nt: TGTGCCAGCAGGACCGAGGACAGGGGAACCTACGAGCAGTACTTC
cdr3_aa: CASRTEDRGTYEQYF

d_call: NA
v_call: TRBV7-8
clone_size: NA
j_call: TRBJ1-1
cdr3_nt: TGTGCCAGCAGCCAGGGGATGGACACTGAAGCTTTCTTT
cdr3_aa: CASSQGMDTEAFF

d_call: NA
v_call: TRBV6-5
clone_size: NA
j_call: TRBJ1-2
cdr3_nt: TGTGCCATCGCCGCTGCGCAGGGAATCGGCTACACCTTC
cdr3_aa: CAIAAAQGIGYTF

d_call: NA
v_call: TRBV5-5
clone_size: NA
j_call: TRBJ1-2
cdr3_nt: TGTGCCAGCAGCTTGGCCGGGGACTATGGCTACACCTTC
cdr3_aa: CASSLAGDYGYTF

d_call: NA
v_call: TRBV5-8
clone_size: NA
j_call: TRBJ1-5
cdr3_nt: TGTGCCAGCAGCTTGATAAATCAGCCCCAGCATTTT
cdr3_aa: CASSLINQPQHF

d_call: NA
v_call: TRBV6-4
clone_size: NA
j_call: TRBJ1-1
cdr3_nt: TGTGCCAGCAGGAGCGGGGTGCGGGACACTGAAGCTTTCTTT
cdr3_aa: CASRSGVRDTEAFF

d_call: TRBD1
v_call: TRBV19
clone_size: NA
j_call: TRBJ1-5
cdr3_nt: TGTGCCAGTAGTACCTATAACAGGGGAAATCAGCCCCAGCATTTT
cdr3_aa: CASSTYNRGNQPQHF

d_call: TRBD2
v_call: TRBV7-2
clone_size: NA
j_call: TRBJ2-3
cdr3_nt: TGTGCCAGCAGCTTAGGCACTAGCGGGTTCACAGATACGCAGTATTTT
cdr3_aa: CASSLGTSGFTDTQYF

d_call: NA
v_call: TRBV11-2
clone_size: NA
j_call: TRBJ2-3
cdr3_nt: TGTGCCAGCAGCCAAAGATACACTGAGCCGCAGTATTTT
cdr3_aa: CASSQRYTEPQYF

d_call: TRBD2
v_call: TRBV12-5
clone_size: NA
j_call: TRBJ2-5
cdr3_nt: TGTGCTAGTGGTCTGGGACTAGCGGGGGGGCAAGAGACCCAGTACTTC
cdr3_aa: CASGLGLAGGQETQYF

d_call: NA
v_call: TRBV6-5
clone_size: NA
j_call: TRBJ1-5
cdr3_nt: TGTGCCAGCAGTTACAACCGGCTAGAGTCCCAGCATTTT
cdr3_aa: CASSYNRLESQHF

d_call: TRBD1
v_call: TRBV6-1
clone_size: NA
j_call: TRBJ1-2
cdr3_nt: TGTGCCAGCATATGGGACAGGGGTAACTATGGCTACACCTTC
cdr3_aa: CASIWDRGNYGYTF

d_call: NA
v_call: TRBV6-5
clone_size: NA
j_call: TRBJ2-7
cdr3_nt: TGTGCCAGCAGTTGGCAGGGGAAGGACTACGAGCAGTACTTC
cdr3_aa: CASSWQGKDYEQYF

d_call: TRBD2
v_call: TRBV29-1
clone_size: NA
j_call: TRBJ2-2
cdr3_nt: TGCAGCGTTGCCAGGACTAGGCCCAACACCGGGGAGCTGTTTTTT
cdr3_aa: CSVARTRPNTGELFF